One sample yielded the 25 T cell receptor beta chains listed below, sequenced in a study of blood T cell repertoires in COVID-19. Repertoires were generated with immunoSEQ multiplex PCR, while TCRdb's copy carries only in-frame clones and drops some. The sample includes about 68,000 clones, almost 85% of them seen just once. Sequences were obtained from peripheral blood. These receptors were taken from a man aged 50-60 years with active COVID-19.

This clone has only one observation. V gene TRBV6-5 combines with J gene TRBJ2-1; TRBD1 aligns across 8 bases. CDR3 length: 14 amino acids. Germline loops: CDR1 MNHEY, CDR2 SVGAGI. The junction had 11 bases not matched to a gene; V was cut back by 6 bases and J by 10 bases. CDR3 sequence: CASRRQGSSGEQFF. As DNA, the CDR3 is TGTGCCAGCAGGCGACAGGGGTCCTCGGGAGAGCAGTTCTTC.

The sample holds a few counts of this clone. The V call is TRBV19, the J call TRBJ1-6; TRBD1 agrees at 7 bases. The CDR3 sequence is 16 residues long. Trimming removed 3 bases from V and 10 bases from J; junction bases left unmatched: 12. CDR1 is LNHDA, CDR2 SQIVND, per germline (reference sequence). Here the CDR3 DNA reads TGTGCCAGTAGTATCCAACAGGGGACGGTTCTGTCACCCCTCCACTTT. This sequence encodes CASSIQQGTVLSPLHF.

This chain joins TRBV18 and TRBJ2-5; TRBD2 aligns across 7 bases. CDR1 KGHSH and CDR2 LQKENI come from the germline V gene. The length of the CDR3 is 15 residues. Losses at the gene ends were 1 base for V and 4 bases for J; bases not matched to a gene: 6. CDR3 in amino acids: CASSPLVAGVETQYF. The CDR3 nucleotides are TGTGCCAGCTCACCACTAGTGGCGGGGGTAGAGACCCAGTACTTC.

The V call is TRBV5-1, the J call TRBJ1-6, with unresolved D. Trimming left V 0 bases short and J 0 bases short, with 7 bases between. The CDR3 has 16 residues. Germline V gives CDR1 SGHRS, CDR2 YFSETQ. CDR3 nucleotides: TGCGCCAGCAGCTTGGCCGGGAGCTCCTATAATTCACCCCTCCACTTT. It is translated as CASSLAGSSYNSPLHF.

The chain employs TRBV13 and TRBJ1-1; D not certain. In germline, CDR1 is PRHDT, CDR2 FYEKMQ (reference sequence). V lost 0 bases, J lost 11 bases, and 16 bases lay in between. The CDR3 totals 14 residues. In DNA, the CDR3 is TGTGCCAGCAGCTTAGGCCGCGGGGAACTGGAGGCTTTCTTT. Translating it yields CASSLGRGELEAFF.

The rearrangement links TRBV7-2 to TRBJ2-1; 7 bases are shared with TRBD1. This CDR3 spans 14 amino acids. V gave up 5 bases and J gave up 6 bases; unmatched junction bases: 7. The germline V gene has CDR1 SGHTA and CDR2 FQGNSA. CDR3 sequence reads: CASSIDRVGNEQFF. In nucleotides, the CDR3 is TGTGCCAGCAGCATTGACAGGGTAGGCAATGAGCAGTTCTTC.

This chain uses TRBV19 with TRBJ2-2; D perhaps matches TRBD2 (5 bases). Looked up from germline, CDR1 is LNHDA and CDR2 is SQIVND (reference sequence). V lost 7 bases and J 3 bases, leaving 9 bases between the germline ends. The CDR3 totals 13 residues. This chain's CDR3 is CASNGRDTGELFF. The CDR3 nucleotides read TGTGCCAGTAATGGGCGGGACACCGGGGAGCTGTTTTTT.

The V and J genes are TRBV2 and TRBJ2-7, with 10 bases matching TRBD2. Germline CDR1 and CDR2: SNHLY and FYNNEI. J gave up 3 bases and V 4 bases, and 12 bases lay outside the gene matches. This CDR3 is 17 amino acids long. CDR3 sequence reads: CASSGLLAGEAIYEQYF. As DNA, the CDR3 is TGTGCCAGCAGTGGTTTGCTAGCGGGGGAGGCGATCTACGAGCAGTACTTC.

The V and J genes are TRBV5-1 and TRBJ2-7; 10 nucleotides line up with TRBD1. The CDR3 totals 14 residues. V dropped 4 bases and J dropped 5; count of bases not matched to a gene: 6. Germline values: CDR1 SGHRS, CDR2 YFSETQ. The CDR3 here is CASSEGQGRDEQYF. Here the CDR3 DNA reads TGCGCCAGCAGCGAGGGACAGGGGAGGGACGAGCAGTACTTC.

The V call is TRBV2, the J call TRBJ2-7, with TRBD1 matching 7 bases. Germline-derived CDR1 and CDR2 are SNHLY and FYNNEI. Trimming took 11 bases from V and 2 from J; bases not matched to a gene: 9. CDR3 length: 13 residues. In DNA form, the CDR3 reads TGTGCCTGCACCTGGACAGGTGCCTACGAGCAGTACTTC. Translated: CACTWTGAYEQYF.

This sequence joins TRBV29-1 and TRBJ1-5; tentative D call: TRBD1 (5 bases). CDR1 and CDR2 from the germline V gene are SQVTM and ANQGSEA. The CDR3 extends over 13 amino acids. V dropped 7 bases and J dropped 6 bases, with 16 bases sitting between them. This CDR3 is CSAGLRRAQPQHF. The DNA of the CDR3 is TGCAGCGCGGGGCTCCGGAGAGCTCAGCCCCAGCATTTT.

The DNA of the CDR3 is TGTGCCAGCAGTGCCCAGGGGCTCCCCTATGGCTACACCTTC. Translating it yields CASSAQGLPYGYTF. This chain connects TRBV2 to TRBJ1-2, with a weak D call TRBD1 (6 bases). The V gene's germline CDR1 is SNHLY and CDR2 FYNNEI. The V and J ends lost 4 bases and 4 bases respectively, with 13 bases between them. CDR3 length: 14 amino acids.

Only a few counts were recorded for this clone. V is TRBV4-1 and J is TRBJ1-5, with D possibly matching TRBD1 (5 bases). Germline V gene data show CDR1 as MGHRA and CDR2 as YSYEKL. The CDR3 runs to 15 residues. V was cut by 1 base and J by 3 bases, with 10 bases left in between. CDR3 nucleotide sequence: TGCGCCAGCAGCCAAGGAGACAGCGACAATCAGCCCCAGCATTTT. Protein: CASSQGDSDNQPQHF.

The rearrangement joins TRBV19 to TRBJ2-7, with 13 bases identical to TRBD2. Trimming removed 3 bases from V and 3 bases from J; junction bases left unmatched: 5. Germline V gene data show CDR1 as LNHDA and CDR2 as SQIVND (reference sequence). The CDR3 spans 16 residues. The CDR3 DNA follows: TGTGCCAGTAGTATGGAAGGGACTAGCGGGATCTACGAGCAGTACTTC. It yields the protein CASSMEGTSGIYEQYF.

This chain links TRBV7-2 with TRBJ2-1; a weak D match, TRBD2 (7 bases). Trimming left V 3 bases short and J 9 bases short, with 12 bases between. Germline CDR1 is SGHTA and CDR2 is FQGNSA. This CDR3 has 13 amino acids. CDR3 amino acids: CASSFGGGLEQFF. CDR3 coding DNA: TGTGCCAGCAGCTTTGGGGGGGGCCTTGAGCAGTTCTTC.

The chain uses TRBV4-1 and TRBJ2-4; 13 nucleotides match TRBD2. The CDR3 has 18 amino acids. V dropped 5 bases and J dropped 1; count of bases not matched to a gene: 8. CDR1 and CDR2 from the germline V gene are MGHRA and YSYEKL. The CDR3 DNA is TGCGCCAGCAGCTTCGGACTAGCGGGAGTATTGGCCAAAAACATTCAGTACTTC. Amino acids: CASSFGLAGVLAKNIQYF.

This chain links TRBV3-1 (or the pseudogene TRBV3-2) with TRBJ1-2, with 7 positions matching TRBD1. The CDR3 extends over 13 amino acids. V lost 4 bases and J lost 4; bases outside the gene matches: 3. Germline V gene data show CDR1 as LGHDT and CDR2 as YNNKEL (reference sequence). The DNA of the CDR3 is TGTGCCAGCAGCCTGGGGACAGCCTATGGCTACACCTTC. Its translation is CASSLGTAYGYTF.

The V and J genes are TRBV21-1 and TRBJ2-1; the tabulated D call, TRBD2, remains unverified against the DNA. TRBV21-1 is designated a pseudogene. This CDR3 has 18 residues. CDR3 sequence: CASSKEGTSGGIYNEQFF. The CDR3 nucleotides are TGTGCCAGCAGCAAAGAGGGGACTAGCGGGGGGATTTACAATGAGCAGTTCTTC.

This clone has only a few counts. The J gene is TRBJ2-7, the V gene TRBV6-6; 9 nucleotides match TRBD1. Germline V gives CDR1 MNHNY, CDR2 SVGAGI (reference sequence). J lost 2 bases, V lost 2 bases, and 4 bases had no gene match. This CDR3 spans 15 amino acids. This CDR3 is CASSYTGGKTYEQYF. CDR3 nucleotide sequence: TGTGCCAGCAGTTACACAGGGGGCAAAACCTACGAGCAGTACTTC.

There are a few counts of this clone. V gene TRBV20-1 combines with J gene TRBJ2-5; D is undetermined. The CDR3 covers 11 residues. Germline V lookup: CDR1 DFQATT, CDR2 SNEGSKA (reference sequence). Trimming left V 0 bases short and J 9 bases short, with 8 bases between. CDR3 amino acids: CSARDTLAQYF. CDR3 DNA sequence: TGCAGTGCTAGAGATACCCTAGCCCAGTACTTC.

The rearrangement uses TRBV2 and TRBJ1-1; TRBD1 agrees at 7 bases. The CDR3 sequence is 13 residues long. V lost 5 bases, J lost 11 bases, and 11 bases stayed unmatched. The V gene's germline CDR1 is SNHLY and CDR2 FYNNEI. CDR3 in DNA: TGTGCCAGCAGTACTGACAGGGCCTCCGGGGCTTTCTTT. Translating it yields CASSTDRASGAFF.

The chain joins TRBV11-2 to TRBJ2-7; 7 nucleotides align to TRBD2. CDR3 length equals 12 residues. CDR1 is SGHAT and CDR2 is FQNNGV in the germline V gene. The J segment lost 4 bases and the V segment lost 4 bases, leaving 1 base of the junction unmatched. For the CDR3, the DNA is TGTGCCAGCAGCTGGGGGGGGTACGAGCAGTACTTC. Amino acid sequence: CASSWGGYEQYF.

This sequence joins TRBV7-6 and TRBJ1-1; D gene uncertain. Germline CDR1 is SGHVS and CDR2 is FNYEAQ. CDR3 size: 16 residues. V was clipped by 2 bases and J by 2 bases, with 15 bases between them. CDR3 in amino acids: CASSLLGGQANTEAFF. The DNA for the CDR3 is TGTGCCAGCAGCTTACTTGGAGGTCAGGCCAACACTGAAGCTTTCTTT.

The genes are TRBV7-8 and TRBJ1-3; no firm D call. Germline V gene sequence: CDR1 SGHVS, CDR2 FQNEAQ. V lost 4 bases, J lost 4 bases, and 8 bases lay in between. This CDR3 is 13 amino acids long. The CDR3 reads CASSYQEGNTIYF. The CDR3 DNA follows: TGTGCCAGCAGCTACCAGGAAGGAAACACCATATATTTT.

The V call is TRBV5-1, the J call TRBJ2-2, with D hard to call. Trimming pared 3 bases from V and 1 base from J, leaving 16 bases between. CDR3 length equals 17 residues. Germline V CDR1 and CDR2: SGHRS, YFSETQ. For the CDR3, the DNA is TGCGCCAGCAGCTCCCAACCACTATCGAAGAACACCGGGGAGCTGTTTTTT. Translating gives CASSSQPLSKNTGELFF.